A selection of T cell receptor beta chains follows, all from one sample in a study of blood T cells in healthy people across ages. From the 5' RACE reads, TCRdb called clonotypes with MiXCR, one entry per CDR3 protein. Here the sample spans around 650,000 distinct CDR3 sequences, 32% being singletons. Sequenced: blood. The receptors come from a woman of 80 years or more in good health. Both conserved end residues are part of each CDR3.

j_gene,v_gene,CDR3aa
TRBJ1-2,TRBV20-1,CSASVGGGGDGYTF
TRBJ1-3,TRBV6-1,CASSALTQGAGNTIYF
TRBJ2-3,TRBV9,CASSVAGARGDTQYF
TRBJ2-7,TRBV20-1,CSALGQGVYEQYF
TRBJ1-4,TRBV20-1,CSARSQGGWEKLFF
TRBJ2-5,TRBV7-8,CASSDRGEERETQYF
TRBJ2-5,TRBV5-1,CASRVEGPGETQYF
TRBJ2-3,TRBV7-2,CASSLEVWGGGDTQYF
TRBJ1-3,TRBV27,CASSELSGNTIYF
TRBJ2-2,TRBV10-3,CAISARERGELFF
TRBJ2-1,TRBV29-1,CSVQRSSYNEQFF
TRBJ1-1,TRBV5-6,CASSLVGRTEAFF
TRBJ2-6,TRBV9,CASGGSSGANVLTF
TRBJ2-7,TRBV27,CASSFPKANSEQYF
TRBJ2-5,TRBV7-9,CASSSPNRAINERYF
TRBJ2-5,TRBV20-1,CSARVKTWLAGYNEQYF
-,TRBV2,CASRREGEGPREQYF
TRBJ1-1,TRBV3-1,CASSSSSPENTEAFF
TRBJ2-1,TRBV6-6,CASSWGTSGGASEQFF
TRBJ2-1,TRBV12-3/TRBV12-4,CASSWGGGFGSYNEQFF
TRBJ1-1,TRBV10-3,CAISDSRQGRSTEAFF
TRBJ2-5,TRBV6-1,CASSGGTLGIETQYF
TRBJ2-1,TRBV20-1,CSARDGVGQFF
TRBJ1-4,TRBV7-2,CASSLRGQHHEKLFF
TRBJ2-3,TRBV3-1,CASSLAPGLAADTQYF
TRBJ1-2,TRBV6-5,CASSYSRLPSRSEGYTF
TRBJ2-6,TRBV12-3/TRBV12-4,CASSFYGAGNGANVLTF
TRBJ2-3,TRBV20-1,CSAVPGGGGSDTQYF
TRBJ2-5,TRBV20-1,CSGGLAGVQETQYF
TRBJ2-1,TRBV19,CASSIGGGGPYNEQFF
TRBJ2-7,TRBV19,CASSNRGYEQYF
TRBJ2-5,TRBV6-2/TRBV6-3,CASTTGLAGGAQYF
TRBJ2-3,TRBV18,CASSPPNRADTQYF
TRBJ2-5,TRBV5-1,CASSVAAQETQYF
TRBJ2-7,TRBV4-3,CASSQERSYEQYF
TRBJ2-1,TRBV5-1,CASSLETGGLRNEQFF
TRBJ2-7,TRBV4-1,CASSQGSGEEQYF
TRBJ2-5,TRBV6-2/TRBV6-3,CASSYQRDWSTQYF
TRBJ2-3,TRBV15,CATSRDRREDHTDTQYF
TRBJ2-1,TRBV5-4,CASSRTTSRLDEQFF
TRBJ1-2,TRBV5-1,CASSFLRGRGYTF
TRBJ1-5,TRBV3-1,CASRTDGPHQPQHF
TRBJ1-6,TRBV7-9,CASSQAGRGLGNSPLHF
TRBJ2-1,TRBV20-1,CSASGPTSNEQFF
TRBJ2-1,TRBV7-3,CASSLTWRGAPRNEQFF
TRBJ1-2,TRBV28,CASSSDGAGNYGYTF
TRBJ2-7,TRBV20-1,CRASVIGYEQYF
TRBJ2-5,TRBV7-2,CASSLDPGGMQETQYF